The 14 T cell receptor beta chains listed next were all sequenced from one sample in a study of T cell repertoires in cytomegalovirus infection. TCRdb re-derived calls from the reads in MiXCR, one entry per CDR3 protein. The sample includes about 900,000 distinct CDR3 sequences, roughly 30% of them seen just once. The antigens for these receptors are not known. This specimen consisted of cultured CD8+ T cells from PBMCs, obtained from culture after CMV antigen stimulation. The receptors come from a human donor in good health (CMV status not recorded). Some clones in this sample may be carry-over from other donors' samples.

This clonotype was recorded many times. The rearrangement links TRBV4-1 to TRBJ1-1, with a possible D match to TRBD1 (6 bases). This CDR3 has 13 residues. Deletions cut 5 bases from V and 1 base from J, with 8 bases between. From germline, CDR1 is MGHRA and CDR2 YSYEKL. The CDR3 coding sequence is TGCGCCAGCAGCACGGGACAGAACACTGAAGCTTTCTTT. Its protein is CASSTGQNTEAFF.

This rearrangement joins TRBV13 to TRBJ1-1; the D gene is possibly TRBD1 (6 bases). The germline V gene encodes CDR1 PRHDT and CDR2 FYEKMQ (reference sequence). With 3 bases removed from V and 2 bases from J, the gap between germline ends came to 13 bases. The CDR3 covers 15 residues. As DNA, the CDR3 is TGTGCCAGCAGCTTCCTTACAGGGTTCAACACTGAAGCTTTCTTT. Translated: CASSFLTGFNTEAFF.

This clonotype was found a few times. V usage is TRBV27 and J usage is TRBJ2-1; no reliable D call. The ends were cut back, 3 bases at V and 7 bases at J, with 16 bases in the middle. This CDR3 has 15 residues. The germline V gene has CDR1 MNHEY and CDR2 SMNVEV (reference sequence). CDR3: CASSFLGQMGNEQFF. The CDR3 DNA is TGTGCCAGCAGTTTTCTCGGCCAGATGGGGAATGAGCAGTTCTTC.

The table lists this clonotype with many counts. The chain links TRBV7-9 to TRBJ2-3, with TRBD1 matching over 10 bases. CDR1 and CDR2 from the germline V gene are SEHNR and FQNEAQ (reference sequence). The length of the CDR3 is 16 residues. The V segment lost 11 bases and the J segment 5 bases; nucleotides outside the gene matches: 16. The CDR3 nucleotides are TGTGCCTGGGCCATCGGCCGGGACAGGGGTGAAGATACGCAGTATTTT. Translation gives CAWAIGRDRGEDTQYF.

The V gene is TRBV12-3 or TRBV12-4, the J gene TRBJ2-7; a possible D gene is TRBD2 (5 bases). The CDR3 extends over 13 amino acids. V lost 6 bases and J lost 7, with 16 bases in between. In nucleotides, the CDR3 is TGTGCCAGCAGACCCCGCCCGGGCGGGGAGCAGTACGTC. This codes for CASRPRPGGEQYV.

This clonotype came up a few times. The V call is TRBV6-6, the J call TRBJ2-5; no firm D call. The V end lost 8 bases, the J end lost 3 bases, and 10 bases lay between the germline ends. This CDR3 is built from 12 residues. The germline V gene encodes CDR1 MNHNY and CDR2 SVGAGI (reference sequence). The CDR3 sequence is CASGPYKETQYF. CDR3 nucleotides: TGTGCCAGCGGACCTTATAAAGAGACCCAGTACTTC.

A few counts support this clonotype. CDR3 sequence (DNA): TGTGCCAGCAGTTTAGACGCCAGGGGGTATTCACCCCTCCACTTT. This gives the protein CASSLDARGYSPLHF. This rearrangement joins TRBV12-3 or TRBV12-4 to TRBJ1-6; 7 bases are a match to TRBD1. The CDR3 loop spans 15 amino acids. The V segment lost 1 base and the J segment 8 bases; nucleotides outside the gene matches: 5.

This clonotype has ten or more counts. CDR3 sequence reads: CASSPGQGARTEAFF. DNA of the CDR3: TGTGCCAGCAGCCCCGGACAGGGGGCGAGGACTGAAGCTTTCTTT. V usage is TRBV7-6 and J usage is TRBJ1-1, with TRBD1 matching over 11 bases. The CDR3 runs to 15 residues. CDR1 SGHVS and CDR2 FNYEAQ come from the germline V gene. V was pared by 5 bases and J by 5 bases, with 7 bases of the junction left unmatched.

This clonotype came up a few times. The gene calls are TRBV14 and TRBJ1-4; a weak D match, TRBD1 (6 bases). The V gene's germline CDR1 is SGHDN and CDR2 FVKESK. The CDR3 spans 16 residues. The V end lost 1 base, the J end lost 4 bases, and 13 bases lay between the germline ends. In DNA form, the CDR3 reads TGTGCCAGCAGCCAAGTCTCAGGACAGAGTAATGAAAAACTGTTTTTT. It codes for CASSQVSGQSNEKLFF.

This clonotype has just a few counts. The chain links TRBV6-5 to TRBJ2-7; D is undetermined. The CDR3 sequence is 15 residues long. Germline values: CDR1 MNHEY, CDR2 SVGAGI. V was trimmed by 0 bases and J by 3 bases, leaving 12 bases between them. This CDR3 reads CASSYSKQASYEQYV. The CDR3 region has the DNA TGTGCCAGCAGTTACTCTAAGCAGGCAAGCTACGAGCAGTACGTC.

Only a few counts were recorded for this clonotype. The chain combines TRBV19 with TRBJ2-1, with 8 bases matching TRBD1. V lost 5 bases, J lost 5 bases, and 5 bases stayed unmatched. The CDR3 covers 14 residues. Germline V gene data show CDR1 as LNHDA and CDR2 as SQIVND (reference sequence). This CDR3 reads CASSLTGGDNEQFF. DNA of the CDR3: TGTGCCAGTAGTCTAACAGGGGGAGACAATGAGCAGTTCTTC.

The CDR3: CASSEPSSTGELFF. Written as DNA, the CDR3 is TGTGCCAGCAGCGAGCCTTCTAGCACCGGGGAGCTGTTTTTT. V gene TRBV9 combines with J gene TRBJ2-2; no firm D call. Looked up from germline, CDR1 is SGDLS and CDR2 is YYNGEE. CDR3 size: 14 residues. Trimming left V 3 bases short and J 4 bases short, with 10 bases between.

About this clonotype itself: At one of its ends the junction is not consistent with the germline gene, which may arise from a read error. The rearrangement uses TRBV7-9 and TRBJ1-2; no reliable D call. This CDR3 region has 12 residues. Germline V lookup: CDR1 SEHNR, CDR2 FQNEAQ (reference sequence). DNA for the CDR3: TGTGTCAGCAGCTTAGAACAGAGTGGCTACACCTTC. It codes for CVSSLEQSGYTF.

The chain uses TRBV4-1 and TRBJ2-1; D is undetermined. Germline-derived CDR1 and CDR2 are MGHRA and YSYEKL. The CDR3 loop spans 13 amino acids. The V end was cut by 5 bases, the J end by 8 bases, with 13 bases between. The CDR3 loop is CASSKWGRDEQFF. CDR3 nucleotides: TGCGCCAGCAGCAAGTGGGGTAGGGATGAGCAGTTCTTC.